What follows are 14 T cell receptor beta chains derived from one specimen sequenced in a study of Ad26.COV2.S vaccination and SARS-CoV-2 variants. Sample treatment: some 19 received Ad26.COV2.S at low or high dose, single or two shots; several received placebo; per-sample allocation not given. Sampling was performed 63 days after the first vaccine or placebo injection. TCRdb's copy holds only in-frame clones and misses some; the assay was immunoSEQ multiplex PCR. The sample consists of around 450,000 clones, roughly 87% of them appearing once. This sample comprised peripheral blood, obtained in a trial of Ad26.COV2.S vaccine versus placebo. The receptors here all came from a person between 18 and 65 years old who received the Ad26.COV2.S COVID-19 vaccine or a placebo.

V usage is TRBV11-2 and J usage is TRBJ2-5; the D gene is possibly TRBD2 (5 bases). There are 15 residues in the CDR3. The V gene lost 5 bases and the J gene lost 1 base, with 14 bases spanning the gap. The germline V gene has CDR1 SGHAT and CDR2 FQNNGV. In nucleotides, the CDR3 is TGTGCCAGCAGCGCAACGACCGGGGTCCAAGAGACCCAGTACTTC. This translates into CASSATTGVQETQYF.

This rearrangement joins TRBV9 to TRBJ2-1; D possibly corresponds to TRBD1 (6 bases). CDR3 length: 14 residues. Trimming removed 4 bases from V and 7 bases from J, with 15 bases in between. Germline assignment: CDR1 SGDLS and CDR2 YYNGEE. The CDR3 DNA reads as TGTGCCAGCAGCCCTCGGGACACCATGAATGAGCAGTTCTTC. Protein sequence: CASSPRDTMNEQFF.

The rearrangement uses TRBV5-1 and TRBJ1-3; 7 bases fit TRBD1. The germline gives CDR1 SGHRS, CDR2 YFSETQ. V was clipped by 5 bases and J by 0 bases; unmatched bases: 8. CDR3 length: 16 amino acids. CDR3 region: CASRQGTGNSGNTIYF. CDR3 DNA: TGCGCCAGCAGACAGGGGACGGGTAACTCTGGAAACACCATATATTTT.

This chain joins TRBV7-9 and TRBJ1-4; possibly TRBD1 for D (5 bases). CDR1 is SEHNR, CDR2 FQNEAQ, per germline (reference sequence). The CDR3 is made up of 16 amino acids. V gave up 7 bases and J gave up 7 bases, with 22 bases separating them. CDR3 amino acids: CASTPDEGPGGEKLFF. The CDR3 nucleotides are TGTGCCAGCACTCCTGACGAGGGACCGGGAGGTGAAAAACTGTTTTTT.

This clone was recorded a few times. The genes are TRBV27 and TRBJ1-6; D is undetermined. V lost 5 bases, J lost 9 bases, and 14 bases lay in between. This CDR3 spans 14 amino acids. Germline CDR1 is MNHEY and CDR2 is SMNVEV (reference sequence). CDR3 in amino acids: CASSVDDSISPLHF. The CDR3 DNA reads TGTGCCAGCAGTGTGGATGATAGTATTTCACCCCTCCACTTT.

This chain uses TRBV2 with TRBJ2-7; a weak D match, TRBD2 (6 bases). The V and J ends lost 1 base and 3 bases respectively, with 7 bases between them. Per the germline V gene, CDR1 is SNHLY and CDR2 is FYNNEI. The CDR3 totals 13 residues. The CDR3 sequence is CASSEVRGYEQYF. The CDR3, as DNA: TGTGCCAGCAGTGAAGTGCGGGGCTACGAGCAGTACTTC.

The chain carries TRBV7-2 and TRBJ2-3; D uncertain. This CDR3 is 15 amino acids long. V was shortened by 4 bases and J by 0 bases, with 11 bases between the two germline ends. From germline, CDR1 is SGHTA and CDR2 FQGNSA. The CDR3 nucleotides are TGTGCCAGCAGCTCCGGGCGTTCTAGCACAGATACGCAGTATTTT. This encodes CASSSGRSSTDTQYF.

V and J are TRBV6-5 and TRBJ2-7, with D unclear. CDR3 size: 11 residues. CDR1 and CDR2 from the germline V gene are MNHEY and SVGAGI. Trimming took off 0 bases at V and 7 bases at J, with 4 bases between the two ends. CDR3 sequence reads: CASSYSTEQYF. CDR3 nucleotide sequence: TGTGCCAGCAGTTACTCGACAGAGCAGTACTTC.

The CDR3 bases are TGTGCCAGCAGCCTAAGAAGGACAGGCGGGGATACGCAGTATTTT. It encodes CASSLRRTGGDTQYF. The chain uses TRBV3-1 (or the pseudogene TRBV3-2) and TRBJ2-3; TRBD1 matches 7 bases. From germline, CDR1 is LGHDT and CDR2 YNNKEL (reference sequence). This CDR3 is built from 15 residues. The trim removed 4 bases at V and 6 bases at J, leaving 10 bases unmatched.

CDR3 region: CASSPGVGNYGYTF. CDR3 sequence (DNA): TGTGCCAGCAGCCCCGGGGTTGGAAACTATGGCTACACCTTC. The chain employs TRBV5-6 and TRBJ1-2; D is unresolved. V gave up 4 bases and J gave up 2 bases, with 12 bases separating them. Per germline, CDR1 SGHDT and CDR2 YYEEEE. The CDR3 covers 14 residues.

The chain uses TRBV20-1 and TRBJ1-2; no clear D gene. CDR3 length: 11 amino acids. The germline CDR1 and CDR2 sequences are DFQATT and SNEGSKA (reference sequence). V shed 7 bases and J shed 7 bases, with 13 bases lying between them. The CDR3 loop reads CSVSRGVGYTF. DNA for the CDR3: TGCAGTGTGTCGCGGGGAGTTGGCTACACCTTC.

The rearrangement uses TRBV9 and TRBJ1-3; 9 bases agree with TRBD1. The V segment lost 4 bases and the J segment 6 bases; nucleotides outside the gene matches: 14. The CDR3 has 17 residues. Germline V gene data show CDR1 as SGDLS and CDR2 as YYNGEE. CDR3 amino acids: CASSPLRATGGQNTIYF. In DNA form, the CDR3 reads TGTGCCAGCAGCCCCCTTAGGGCTACAGGGGGCCAAAACACCATATATTTT.

The gene calls are TRBV5-4 and TRBJ2-2; D gene unclear. CDR3 size: 15 residues. CDR1 is SGHNT and CDR2 is YYREEE in the germline V gene (reference sequence). The ends were cut back, 4 bases at V and 5 bases at J, with 15 bases in the middle. CDR3 amino acids: CASSTYKLRTGELFF. CDR3 nucleotides: TGTGCCAGCAGCACTTATAAGCTAAGAACCGGGGAGCTGTTTTTT.

V and J are TRBV7-9 and TRBJ1-3; D unclear. The CDR3 covers 16 residues. V lost 3 bases to trimming and J lost 2 bases, with 14 bases between them. Per germline, CDR1 SEHNR and CDR2 FQNEAQ (reference sequence). The CDR3 loop reads CASSFGYKSTGNTIYF. The CDR3 DNA is TGTGCCAGCAGCTTTGGCTATAAGTCGACTGGAAACACCATATATTTT.